The clone carrying this T cell receptor (beta chain) occurred many times. These data are taken from a study of CD8 T cells in ankylosing spondylitis. TCRdb re-derived calls from the 5' RACE reads in MiXCR, one entry per CDR3 protein. The data hold 200,000 to 250,000 distinct CDR3 sequences, with roughly a tenth observed a single time. This CDR3 is built from 12 residues. Germline values: CDR1 DFQATT, CDR2 SNEGSKA (reference sequence). With 0 bases removed from V and 6 bases from J, the gap between germline ends came to 9 bases. Sequencing was performed on blood, either unsorted or a sorted T cell fraction (not recorded which). The chain has TRBV20-1 and TRBJ2-7; TRBD1 might be the D (5 bases). The TCR comes from a male donor with ankylosing spondylitis or in good health (not recorded which). This CDR3 reads CSARDRRAEQYF. The CDR3, as DNA: TGCAGTGCTAGAGATCGCAGGGCCGAGCAGTACTTC.